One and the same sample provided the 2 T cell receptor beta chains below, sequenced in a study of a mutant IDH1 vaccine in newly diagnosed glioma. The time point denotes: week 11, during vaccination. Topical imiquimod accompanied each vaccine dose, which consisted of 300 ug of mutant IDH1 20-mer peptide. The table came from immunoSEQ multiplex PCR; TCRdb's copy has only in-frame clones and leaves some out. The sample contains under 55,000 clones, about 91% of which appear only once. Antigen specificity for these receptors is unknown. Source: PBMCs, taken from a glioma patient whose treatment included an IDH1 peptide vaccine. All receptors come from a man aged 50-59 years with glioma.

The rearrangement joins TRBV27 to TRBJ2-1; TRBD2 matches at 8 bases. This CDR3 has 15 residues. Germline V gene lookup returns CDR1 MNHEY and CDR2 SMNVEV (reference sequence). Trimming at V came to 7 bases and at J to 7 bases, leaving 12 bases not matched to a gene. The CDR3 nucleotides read TGTGCCAGCAAGTCGGAGCGGGGGAAGGGGAATGAGCAGTTCTTC. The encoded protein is CASKSERGKGNEQFF.

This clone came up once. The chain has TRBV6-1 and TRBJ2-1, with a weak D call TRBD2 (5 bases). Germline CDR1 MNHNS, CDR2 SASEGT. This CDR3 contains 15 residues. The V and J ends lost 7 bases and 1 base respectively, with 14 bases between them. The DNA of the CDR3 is TGTGCCAGCAAAGAAGGGTCGGGGTCCTACAATGAGCAGTTCTTC. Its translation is CASKEGSGSYNEQFF.